These 17 T cell receptor beta chains were all obtained from the same sample, sequenced in a study of blood T cells in healthy people across ages. It was with a sample-barcoded 5' primer and a J-beta primer mix that a second PCR of roughly 6 to 12 cycles was run. TCRdb analysed the 5' RACE reads with MiXCR anew, one entry per CDR3 protein. The sample has roughly 550,000 distinct CDR3 sequences, 24% seen once. These same records also appear under a second study, on T cells of mothers and their children.

The sequenced sample consisted of blood. These receptors all stem from a boy under 18 in good health.

Only a few counts were recorded for this clonotype. V usage is TRBV28 and J usage is TRBJ1-4; D may be TRBD1 (5 bases). Germline V gene sequence: CDR1 MDHEN, CDR2 SYDVKM. The CDR3 contains 15 residues. The ends were cut back, 3 bases at V and 3 bases at J, with 11 bases in the middle. For the CDR3, the DNA is TGTGCCAGCAGTTTGACGGGGCAGGCTAATGAAAAACTGTTTTTT. This sequence encodes CASSLTGQANEKLFF.

The chain uses TRBV27 and TRBJ2-5, with a weak D call TRBD1 (5 bases). The CDR3 covers 14 residues. Trimming pared 5 bases from V and 6 bases from J, leaving 16 bases between. Germline V gives CDR1 MNHEY, CDR2 SMNVEV (reference sequence). CDR3 DNA sequence: TGTGCCAGCAGTCCGTCTAGGGGCTTAAAGACCCAGTACTTC. The encoded protein is CASSPSRGLKTQYF.

This clonotype was seen a handful of times. The chain is built from TRBV7-9 and TRBJ1-1; unclear D gene. CDR1 and CDR2 from the germline V gene are SEHNR and FQNEAQ (reference sequence). The CDR3 runs to 15 residues. The germline V and J ends were trimmed by 4 bases and 0 bases, with 12 bases remaining between them. As DNA, the CDR3 is TGTGCCAGCAGCTCAAAAGCCACCCTGAACACTGAAGCTTTCTTT. Amino acid sequence: CASSSKATLNTEAFF.

The chain employs TRBV20-1 and TRBJ1-1; the D gene is possibly TRBD1 (5 bases). Germline V CDR1 and CDR2: DFQATT, SNEGSKA (reference sequence). This CDR3 has 13 amino acids. V was trimmed by 6 bases and J by 0 bases, leaving 11 bases between them. In DNA form, the CDR3 reads TGCAGTGCGCCGGGACGGATGAACACTGAAGCTTTCTTT. Residues: CSAPGRMNTEAFF.

This clonotype was detected only a few times. V is TRBV7-6 and J is TRBJ2-1; TRBD2 is a possible D gene (5 bases). The germline gives CDR1 SGHVS, CDR2 FNYEAQ. Deletions cut 2 bases from V and 4 bases from J, with 12 bases between. This CDR3 has 15 amino acids. In DNA, the CDR3 is TGTGCCAGCAGCTTATCGGGGAAGGGATACAATGAGCAGTTCTTC. As protein: CASSLSGKGYNEQFF.

The CDR3 coding sequence is TGTGCCAGCAGCATCACAGGGGCGGGCAAAAACATTCAGTACTTC. Protein: CASSITGAGKNIQYF. The V gene is TRBV7-9, the J gene TRBJ2-4; 7 bases map to TRBD1. In germline, CDR1 is SEHNR, CDR2 FQNEAQ (reference sequence). Trimming removed 5 bases from V and 3 bases from J; junction bases left unmatched: 7. This CDR3 is 15 amino acids long.

The table lists this clonotype with a few counts. The CDR3 reads CASSPWTGGPATNEKLFF. DNA of the CDR3: TGTGCCAGCAGCCCCTGGACAGGGGGGCCCGCAACTAATGAAAAACTGTTTTTT. The V and J genes are TRBV7-9 and TRBJ1-4; 10 bases agree with TRBD1. Germline V gene data show CDR1 as SEHNR and CDR2 as FQNEAQ (reference sequence). The CDR3 consists of 18 residues. Trimming cost V 5 bases and J 0 bases; bases outside gene matches: 9. Using reference TRBV7-9 and TRBJ1-4 for the parts outside the CDR3, the full variable domain is DTGVSQNPRHKITKRGQNVTFRCDPISEHNRLYWYRQTLGQGPEFLTYFQNEAQLEKSRLLSDRFSAERPKGSFSTLEIQRTEQGDSAMYLCASSPWTGGPATNEKLFFGSGTQLSVL.

This chain connects TRBV4-3 to TRBJ1-4; D might be TRBD1 (5 bases). The CDR3 has 17 residues. V was shortened by 0 bases and J by 6 bases, with 17 bases between the two germline ends. Per germline, CDR1 LGHNA and CDR2 YSLEER. CDR3 nucleotide sequence: TGCGCCAGCAGCCAAGATCAGTGGGGGGAGATGGATGAAAAACTGTTTTTT. Amino acid sequence: CASSQDQWGEMDEKLFF.

The chain employs TRBV19 and TRBJ2-1; D is undetermined. Trimming took 3 bases from V and 7 from J, leaving 13 bases between them. Germline CDR1 is LNHDA and CDR2 is SQIVND (reference sequence). This CDR3 region has 14 residues. The CDR3 DNA follows: TGTGCCAGTAGTATTGTGGGCCAGGCAAATGAGCAGTTCTTC. Its translation is CASSIVGQANEQFF.

V and J are TRBV20-1 and TRBJ2-3; 8 nucleotides match TRBD2. V shed 4 bases and J 5 bases; nucleotides not matched to a gene: 8. Germline assignment: CDR1 DFQATT and CDR2 SNEGSKA (reference sequence). This CDR3 contains 14 residues. The CDR3 reads CSAKIAGPGDTQYF. As DNA, the CDR3 is TGCAGTGCTAAGATAGCGGGGCCGGGAGATACGCAGTATTTT.

This clonotype was seen only a few times. The CDR3 bases are TGCAGCGTTGGCTGGCGGGCGGGGCAAGAGACCCAGTACTTC. The encoded protein is CSVGWRAGQETQYF. The chain couples TRBV29-1 to TRBJ2-5; possibly TRBD2 for D (6 bases). Germline CDR1 is SQVTM and CDR2 is ANQGSEA. The CDR3 has 14 residues. Trimming stripped 4 bases from V and 2 bases from J, with 14 bases between.

This clonotype was counted between two and nine times. V is TRBV7-6 and J is TRBJ2-2; tentatively, D is TRBD1 (5 bases). Trimming removed 5 bases at V and 4 bases at J, with 20 bases between. The CDR3 is made up of 17 amino acids. The germline CDR1 and CDR2 sequences are SGHVS and FNYEAQ. In DNA form, the CDR3 reads TGTGCCAGCAGCCCCCTGGGGCTAACAGTTCCCACCGGGGAGCTGTTTTTT. It codes for CASSPLGLTVPTGELFF.

This clonotype was found once. The chain links TRBV20-1 to TRBJ1-5; the D gene is possibly TRBD1 (5 bases). V shed 0 bases and J shed 7 bases, with 13 bases lying between them. CDR1 is DFQATT and CDR2 is SNEGSKA in the germline V gene (reference sequence). The CDR3 is made up of 14 amino acids. The CDR3 reads CSARESQGYQPQHF. For the CDR3, the DNA is TGCAGTGCTAGAGAATCGCAGGGATACCAGCCCCAGCATTTT.

This chain connects TRBV20-1 to TRBJ2-3; TRBD2 agrees at 11 bases. This CDR3 has 15 amino acids. The germline CDR1 and CDR2 sequences are DFQATT and SNEGSKA (reference sequence). V gave up 6 bases and J gave up 0 bases; unmatched junction bases: 5. This CDR3 reads CSAPRTSGSTDTQYF. In DNA form, the CDR3 reads TGCAGTGCCCCTAGGACTAGCGGGAGCACAGATACGCAGTATTTT.

A few counts support this clonotype. The chain combines TRBV28 with TRBJ1-4; D unresolved. V lost 5 bases and J lost 3, with 4 bases in between. Germline values: CDR1 MDHEN, CDR2 SYDVKM. This CDR3 has 12 amino acids. CDR3 amino acids: CASSVSNEKLFF. The DNA of the CDR3 is TGTGCCAGCAGTGTGTCTAATGAAAAACTGTTTTTT.

The table lists this clonotype with many counts. This chain connects TRBV6-1 to TRBJ2-3; 9 bases are shared with TRBD2. Germline CDR1 and CDR2: MNHNS and SASEGT. This CDR3 has 18 residues. The junction had 13 bases not matched to a gene; V was cut back by 4 bases and J by 2 bases. The CDR3 sequence is CASSVQTRAGGVTDTQYF. CDR3 bases: TGTGCCAGCAGTGTCCAGACCAGGGCGGGGGGGGTCACAGATACGCAGTATTTT.

The chain recombines TRBV7-3 with TRBJ2-7, with 7 bases lining up with TRBD2. The germline CDR1 and CDR2 sequences are SGHTA and FQGTGA. The CDR3 loop spans 15 amino acids. The V gene end was trimmed by 1 base and the J gene end by 9 bases; junction bases not matched to a gene: 12. CDR3: CASSLKASGRFGQYF. The CDR3 DNA reads as TGTGCCAGCAGCTTAAAGGCTAGCGGAAGATTTGGGCAGTACTTC.